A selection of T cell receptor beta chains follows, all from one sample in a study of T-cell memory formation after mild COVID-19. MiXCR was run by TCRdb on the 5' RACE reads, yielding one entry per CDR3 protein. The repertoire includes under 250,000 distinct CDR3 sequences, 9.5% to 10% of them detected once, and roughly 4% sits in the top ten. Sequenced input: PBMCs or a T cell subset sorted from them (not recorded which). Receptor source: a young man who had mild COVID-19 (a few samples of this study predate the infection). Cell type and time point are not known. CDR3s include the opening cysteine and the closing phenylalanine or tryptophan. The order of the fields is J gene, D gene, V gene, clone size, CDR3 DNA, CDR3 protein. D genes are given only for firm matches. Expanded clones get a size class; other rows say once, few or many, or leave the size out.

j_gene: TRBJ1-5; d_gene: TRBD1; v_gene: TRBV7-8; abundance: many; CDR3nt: TGTGCCAGCAGCTATCAGGGGGTGATTCAGCCCCAGCATTTT; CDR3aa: CASSYQGVIQPQHF
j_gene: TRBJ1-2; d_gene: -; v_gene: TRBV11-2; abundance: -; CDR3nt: TGTGCCAGCAGCCACCAACCCGATAACCCGGGGGGCTACACCTTC; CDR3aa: CASSHQPDNPGGYTF
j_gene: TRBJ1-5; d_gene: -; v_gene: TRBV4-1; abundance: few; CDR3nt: TGCGCCAGCAGGTGGGGTCCCCTTAGCAATCAGCCCCAGCATTTT; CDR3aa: CASRWGPLSNQPQHF
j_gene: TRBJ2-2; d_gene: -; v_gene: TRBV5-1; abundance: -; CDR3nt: TGCGCCAGCAGCCCCACCGCGCTCCAGGGTCGCACCGGGGAGCTGTTTTTT; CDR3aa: CASSPTALQGRTGELFF
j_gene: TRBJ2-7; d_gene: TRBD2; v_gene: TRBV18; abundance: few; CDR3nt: TGTGCCAGCTCCCCGCGGGGGGCCTACGAGCAGTACTTC; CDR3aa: CASSPRGAYEQYF
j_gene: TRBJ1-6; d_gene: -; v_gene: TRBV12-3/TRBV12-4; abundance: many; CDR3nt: TGTGCCAGCAGTTTTATCCATTCACCCCTCCACTTT; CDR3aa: CASSFIHSPLHF
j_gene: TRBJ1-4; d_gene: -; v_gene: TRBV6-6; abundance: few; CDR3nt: TGTGCCAGCAGTCCTGATGAGGAAAAACTGTTTTTT; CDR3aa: CASSPDEEKLFF
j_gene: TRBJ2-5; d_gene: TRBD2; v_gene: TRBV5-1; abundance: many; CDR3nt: TGCGCCAGCAGCCGCGGGGGAGAGGAGACCCAGTACTTC; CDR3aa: CASSRGGEETQYF
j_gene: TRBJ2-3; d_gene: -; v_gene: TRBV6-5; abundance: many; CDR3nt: TGTGCCAGCAGTTACTCAGGCCTCGCTAGCACAGATACGCAGTATTTT; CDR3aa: CASSYSGLASTDTQYF
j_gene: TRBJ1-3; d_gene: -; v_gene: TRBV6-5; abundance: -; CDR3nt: TGTGCCAGCAGTTACCTTCACTCTGGAAACACCATATATTTT; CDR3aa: CASSYLHSGNTIYF
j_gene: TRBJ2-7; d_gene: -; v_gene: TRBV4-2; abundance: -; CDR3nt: TGTGCCAGCAGCCAAGTGCCTAGCGAGGGTTCCTACGAGCAGTACTTC; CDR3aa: CASSQVPSEGSYEQYF
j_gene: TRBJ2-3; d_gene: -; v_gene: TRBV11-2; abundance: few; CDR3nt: TGTGCCACCGCGGGGACAGATACGCAGTATTTT; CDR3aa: CATAGTDTQYF
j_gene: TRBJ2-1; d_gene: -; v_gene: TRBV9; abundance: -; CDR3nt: TGTGCCAGCAACCCTGACCCGAACAATGAGCAGTTCTTC; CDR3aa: CASNPDPNNEQFF
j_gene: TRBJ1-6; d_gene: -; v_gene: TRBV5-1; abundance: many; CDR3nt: TGCGCCAGCAGCTCCCGGGTCCAGGACAATTCACCCCTCCACTTT; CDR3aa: CASSSRVQDNSPLHF
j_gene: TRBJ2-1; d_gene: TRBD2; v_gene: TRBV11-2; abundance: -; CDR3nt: TGTGCCAGCAGCCTCCCGTACGGGGGGTACAATGAGCAGTTCTTC; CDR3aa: CASSLPYGGYNEQFF
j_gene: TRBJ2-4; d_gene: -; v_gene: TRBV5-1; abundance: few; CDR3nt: TGCGCCAGCAGCTTGGAAGGGCTAAACATTCAGTACTTC; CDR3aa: CASSLEGLNIQYF
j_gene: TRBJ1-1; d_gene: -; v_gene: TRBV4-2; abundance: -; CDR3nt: TGTGCCAGCAGCCAAGAAGGGAGGACTGAAGCTTTCTTT; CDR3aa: CASSQEGRTEAFF
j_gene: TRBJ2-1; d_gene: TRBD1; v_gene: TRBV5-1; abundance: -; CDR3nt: TGCGCCAGCAGCAGAGGACAGGCGAACTACAATGAGCAGTTCTTC; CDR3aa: CASSRGQANYNEQFF
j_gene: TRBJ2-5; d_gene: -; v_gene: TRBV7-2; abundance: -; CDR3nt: TGTGCCAGCAGCGGGAATACGGCTGGCGGCGGCGGGCCTCAGTACTTC; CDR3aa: CASSGNTAGGGGPQYF
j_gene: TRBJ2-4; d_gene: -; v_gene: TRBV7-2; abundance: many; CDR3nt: TGTGCCAGCAGCTTAGAGGCGAGCAAAAACATTCAGTACTTC; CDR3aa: CASSLEASKNIQYF
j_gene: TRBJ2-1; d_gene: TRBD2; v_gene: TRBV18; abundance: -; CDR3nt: TGTGCCAGCTCATGGACTAGCGGGGCGCTTGAGCAGTTCTTC; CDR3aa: CASSWTSGALEQFF
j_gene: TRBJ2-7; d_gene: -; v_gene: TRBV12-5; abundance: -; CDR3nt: TGTGCTAGTGGTTTGGAATCAGTTCAGTACTTC; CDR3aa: CASGLESVQYF
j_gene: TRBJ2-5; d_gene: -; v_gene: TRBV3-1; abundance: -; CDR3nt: TGTGCCAGCAGCCAACGCGGGGAAGAGACCCAGTACTTC; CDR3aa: CASSQRGEETQYF
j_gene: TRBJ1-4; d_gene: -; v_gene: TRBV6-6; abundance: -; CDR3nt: TGTGCCAGCAGCCCCCGACGGGGGGCAGCTAATGAAAAACTGTTTTTT; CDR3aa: CASSPRRGAANEKLFF